Listed below are T cell receptor beta chains from one sample, sequenced in a study of cytomegalovirus exposure and HLA in healthy donors. Sequenced by immunoSEQ multiplex PCR; TCRdb stores in-frame clones only, minus some. The table has over 150,000 clones, 68% seen once. The sequencing sample was made of PBMCs. The receptors derive from a woman between 40 and 50 years old in good health and CMV-seropositive. CDR3s include the opening cysteine and the closing phenylalanine or tryptophan.

J gene: TRBJ2-7
V gene: TRBV15
CDR3 protein: CATSRARERPYEQYF

J gene: TRBJ1-2
V gene: TRBV19
CDR3 protein: CASTADRENYGYTF

J gene: TRBJ2-7
V gene: TRBV5-1
CDR3 protein: CASSLSSGIYEQYF

J gene: TRBJ2-5
V gene: TRBV10-3
CDR3 protein: CAISESTAEETQYF

J gene: TRBJ2-7
V gene: TRBV7-6
CDR3 protein: CASSPRDSAYEQYF

J gene: TRBJ1-5
V gene: TRBV28
CDR3 protein: CAILGQFNQPQHF

J gene: TRBJ2-4
V gene: TRBV21-1
CDR3 protein: CASSTLIDRGGRAFPNIQYF

J gene: TRBJ2-7
V gene: TRBV6-5
CDR3 protein: CASAWGEGQSYEQYF

J gene: TRBJ1-4
V gene: TRBV5-6
CDR3 protein: CASSLVTGWGTNEKLFF

J gene: TRBJ1-1
V gene: TRBV29-1
CDR3 protein: CSVEMAGGFSEAFF

J gene: TRBJ1-1
V gene: TRBV11-2
CDR3 protein: CASRQQGAEAFF

J gene: TRBJ2-4
V gene: TRBV6-4
CDR3 protein: CASSEGTVAKNIQYF

J gene: TRBJ1-1
V gene: TRBV7-9
CDR3 protein: CASSLVSGCQAFF

J gene: TRBJ1-3
V gene: TRBV19
CDR3 protein: CASRHRVNSGNTIYF

J gene: TRBJ1-6
V gene: TRBV2
CDR3 protein: CAGGLEINSPLHF

J gene: TRBJ2-1
V gene: TRBV18
CDR3 protein: CASSLPTGPGSEQFF

J gene: TRBJ2-3
V gene: TRBV4-3
CDR3 protein: CASSPTGTSQDTQYF

J gene: TRBJ1-3
V gene: TRBV28
CDR3 protein: CASSLNGYSGNTIYF

J gene: TRBJ2-7
V gene: TRBV4-1
CDR3 protein: CASSPGKGLREQQYF

J gene: TRBJ2-7
V gene: TRBV18
CDR3 protein: CASSPGTGGYEQYF

J gene: TRBJ1-1
V gene: TRBV6-5
CDR3 protein: CASSYPRGEAFF

J gene: TRBJ2-7
V gene: TRBV10-3
CDR3 protein: CAISEGTSGPRYEQYF

J gene: TRBJ2-6
V gene: TRBV6-5
CDR3 protein: CASSYSAEAGANVLTF

J gene: TRBJ2-7
V gene: TRBV19
CDR3 protein: CASSIEAGYSYEQYF

J gene: TRBJ2-2
V gene: TRBV5-1
CDR3 protein: CASSLLGEGTGELFF

J gene: TRBJ2-3
V gene: TRBV6-5
CDR3 protein: CASSRAGESTDTQYF

J gene: TRBJ1-1
V gene: TRBV19
CDR3 protein: CASSAQRGGTGVNTEAFF

J gene: TRBJ2-1
V gene: TRBV20-1
CDR3 protein: CSARTYEQFF

J gene: TRBJ2-3
V gene: TRBV9
CDR3 protein: CASSVGGAPGTDTQYF

J gene: TRBJ2-3
V gene: TRBV7-2
CDR3 protein: CASSLAGALTDTQYF

J gene: TRBJ2-1
V gene: TRBV5-1
CDR3 protein: CASSRGSWENEQFF

J gene: TRBJ1-1
V gene: TRBV25-1
CDR3 protein: CASSETAPTEAFF

J gene: TRBJ2-7
V gene: TRBV2
CDR3 protein: CASRGRVAGSYEQYF

J gene: TRBJ1-2
V gene: TRBV4-3
CDR3 protein: CASSQDGRGRGGDGYTF

J gene: TRBJ1-3
V gene: TRBV5-4
CDR3 protein: CASSLLSPGNTIYF

J gene: TRBJ1-1
V gene: TRBV5-6
CDR3 protein: CASSYGGTRGTEAFF

J gene: TRBJ1-4
V gene: TRBV2
CDR3 protein: CASGLSEKLFF

J gene: TRBJ1-5
V gene: TRBV11-2
CDR3 protein: CASSPGRGGSYQPQHF

J gene: TRBJ2-1
V gene: TRBV7-2
CDR3 protein: CASSLFPSGGPEQFF

J gene: TRBJ1-2
V gene: TRBV7-9
CDR3 protein: CASSLGGDYGYTF

J gene: TRBJ2-7
V gene: TRBV5-4
CDR3 protein: CASSSGQGTYEQYF

J gene: TRBJ2-5
V gene: TRBV4-3
CDR3 protein: CASSQEDSARETQYF

J gene: NA
V gene: TRBV4-2
CDR3 protein: CASSQEASGGAPSYEQYF

J gene: TRBJ2-1
V gene: TRBV7-9
CDR3 protein: CSSSLPGTSVSEQFF

J gene: TRBJ1-1
V gene: TRBV25-1
CDR3 protein: CASSYGEVTEAFF

J gene: TRBJ2-1
V gene: TRBV5-1
CDR3 protein: CASSLELAGDYYNEQFF

J gene: TRBJ2-2
V gene: TRBV5-6
CDR3 protein: CASSLVGSTGELFF

J gene: TRBJ2-7
V gene: TRBV2
CDR3 protein: CASKTFEREIGYEQYF

J gene: TRBJ1-2
V gene: TRBV7-9
CDR3 protein: CASSFQQGSYGYPF

J gene: TRBJ2-5
V gene: TRBV11-3
CDR3 protein: CASSLSQQETQYF

J gene: TRBJ2-7
V gene: TRBV7-2
CDR3 protein: CASSPSPRGGEQYF

J gene: TRBJ1-5
V gene: TRBV2
CDR3 protein: CASSRQGANQPQHF

J gene: TRBJ1-6
V gene: TRBV7-9
CDR3 protein: CASRQPEKGQGFHSPLNF

J gene: TRBJ1-4
V gene: TRBV5-1
CDR3 protein: CASSLAGNEKLFF

J gene: TRBJ2-1
V gene: TRBV27
CDR3 protein: CASSLRIPYNEQFF